The T cell receptor beta chain described here comes from a study of metastatic and nonmetastatic thyroid tumors. Across the whole study: Peripheral blood and tumor or nodule samples from malignant and benign thyroid patients were compared.

From germline, CDR1 is MNHNY and CDR2 SVGAGI (reference sequence). This CDR3 is 14 amino acids long. V shed 2 bases and J shed 0 bases, with 6 bases lying between them. This clone was picked up a small number of times. No antigen is known for it. Study outcomes and limitations: Benign nodules were reported to have significantly lower TCR beta diversity than malignant thyroid tumors, in blood and tumor.

In the original analysis: Variation in CDR3 across clinicopathological groups served as the basis for constructing a distant-metastasis classifier in papillary thyroid cancer. TCRdb reassembled clones from the PCR reads with MiXCR. The authors' filters were not applied to this entry. Here the sample spans about 27,000 clones, roughly 17% being singletons. Every patient underwent thyroid surgery untreated. The sequenced sample consisted of blood. This chain uses TRBV6-6 with TRBJ2-3; D uncertain. This TCR derives from a male donor with papillary thyroid cancer or a benign thyroid nodule (not recorded which). Some clones in this sample may be carry-over from other donors' samples. This chain's CDR3 is CASSYTGSTDTQYF. CDR3 nucleotide sequence: TGTGCCAGCAGTTACACGGGTAGCACAGATACGCAGTATTTT.